This is a list of T cell receptor beta chains from one sample in a study of T cell repertoires in cytomegalovirus infection. Each CDR3 protein gets one entry after TCRdb re-called the reads with MiXCR. Here the sample spans roughly 230,000 distinct CDR3 sequences, over 15% being singletons. Sequenced material: CD8+ T cells from PBMCs. The receptors come from a human donor in good health (CMV status not recorded). Some clones in this sample may be carry-over from other donors' samples. CDR3s include the opening cysteine and the closing phenylalanine or tryptophan. A D gene is named only where the DNA matches it firmly. Only some rows state a clone size, as once, few, many or a class for expanded clones.

D gene: TRBD1
J gene: TRBJ1-2
V gene: TRBV7-2
clone size: many
CDR3 protein: CASSLAPDRGANYGYTF
CDR3 DNA: TGTGCCAGCAGCTTAGCCCCGGACAGGGGGGCTAACTATGGCTACACCTTC

D gene: NA
J gene: TRBJ2-1
V gene: TRBV28
clone size: few
CDR3 protein: CASSSNRYGSYNEQFF
CDR3 DNA: TGTGCCAGCAGTTCCAACAGGTATGGCTCCTACAATGAGCAGTTCTTC

D gene: TRBD1
J gene: TRBJ2-1
V gene: TRBV6-1
clone size: NA
CDR3 protein: CASSLVTGGSHNEQFF
CDR3 DNA: TGTGCCAGCAGTCTGGTGACAGGGGGCTCCCACAATGAGCAGTTCTTC

D gene: TRBD1
J gene: TRBJ2-7
V gene: TRBV20-1
clone size: NA
CDR3 protein: CSARDPTGDSYEQYF
CDR3 DNA: TGCAGTGCTAGAGATCCCACAGGGGATTCCTACGAGCAGTACTTC

D gene: TRBD1
J gene: TRBJ1-5
V gene: TRBV10-3
clone size: NA
CDR3 protein: CAITRRTQGIDSNQPQHF
CDR3 DNA: TGTGCCATCACTAGAAGGACACAGGGGATCGATAGCAATCAGCCCCAGCATTTT

D gene: TRBD2
J gene: TRBJ2-2
V gene: TRBV5-6
clone size: few
CDR3 protein: CASSLWRLAVPGELFF
CDR3 DNA: TGTGCCAGCAGCTTGTGGAGACTAGCGGTACCAGGGGAGCTGTTTTTT

D gene: NA
J gene: TRBJ1-6
V gene: TRBV7-2
clone size: many
CDR3 protein: CASMDRIYNSPLHF
CDR3 DNA: TGTGCCAGCATGGACAGAATCTATAATTCACCCCTCCACTTT

D gene: NA
J gene: TRBJ2-7
V gene: TRBV6-2/TRBV6-3
clone size: many
CDR3 protein: CASSYLDEQYF
CDR3 DNA: TGTGCCAGCAGTTACTTAGACGAGCAGTACTTC

D gene: TRBD2
J gene: TRBJ2-1
V gene: TRBV7-6
clone size: many
CDR3 protein: CASSPPGGTYNEQFF
CDR3 DNA: TGTGCCAGCAGCCCCCCCGGGGGGACCTACAATGAGCAGTTCTTC

D gene: TRBD1
J gene: TRBJ2-7
V gene: TRBV2
clone size: many
CDR3 protein: CASINRGGYEQYF
CDR3 DNA: TGTGCCAGCATCAACAGGGGCGGCTACGAGCAGTACTTC

D gene: NA
J gene: TRBJ2-2
V gene: TRBV3-1
clone size: few
CDR3 protein: CASSLPGAWTGELFF
CDR3 DNA: TGTGCCAGCAGCCTCCCGGGAGCCTGGACCGGGGAGCTGTTTTTT

D gene: NA
J gene: TRBJ2-5
V gene: TRBV7-2
clone size: many
CDR3 protein: CASSRVGTDQETQYF
CDR3 DNA: TGTGCCAGCAGCAGAGTCGGGACCGATCAAGAGACCCAGTACTTC

D gene: NA
J gene: TRBJ1-6
V gene: TRBV4-1
clone size: few
CDR3 protein: CASSPGPLNSLHF
CDR3 DNA: TGCGCCAGCAGCCCCGGGCCCTTGAACTCCCTCCACTTT

D gene: NA
J gene: TRBJ1-1
V gene: TRBV19
clone size: many
CDR3 protein: CASSILPTAANPTEAFF
CDR3 DNA: TGTGCCAGTAGTATACTTCCGACGGCAGCTAATCCCACTGAAGCTTTCTTT

D gene: NA
J gene: TRBJ2-7
V gene: TRBV5-4
clone size: few
CDR3 protein: CASSPPGAGEQYF
CDR3 DNA: TGTGCCAGCAGCCCACCCGGGGCTGGTGAGCAGTACTTC

D gene: NA
J gene: TRBJ2-6
V gene: TRBV5-4
clone size: many
CDR3 protein: CASSLDRGVSGANVLTF
CDR3 DNA: TGTGCCAGCAGCTTGGATAGGGGGGTATCTGGGGCCAACGTCCTGACTTTC

D gene: NA
J gene: TRBJ1-1
V gene: TRBV7-4
clone size: NA
CDR3 protein: CASTHGDTMNTEAFF
CDR3 DNA: TGTGCCAGCACTCATGGGGACACCATGAACACTGAAGCTTTCTTT

D gene: NA
J gene: TRBJ2-7
V gene: TRBV19
clone size: few
CDR3 protein: CASTPSGPSEQYF
CDR3 DNA: TGTGCCAGTACCCCGAGCGGACCAAGCGAGCAGTACTTC

D gene: NA
J gene: TRBJ2-1
V gene: TRBV12-3/TRBV12-4
clone size: few
CDR3 protein: CASRAEVYNEQFF
CDR3 DNA: TGTGCCAGCCGCGCGGAGGTCTACAATGAGCAGTTCTTC

D gene: TRBD1
J gene: TRBJ2-1
V gene: TRBV7-3
clone size: many
CDR3 protein: CASSAKGGRVENEQFF
CDR3 DNA: TGTGCCAGCAGCGCTAAAGGGGGCAGGGTTGAGAATGAGCAGTTCTTC

D gene: NA
J gene: TRBJ2-5
V gene: TRBV6-5
clone size: few
CDR3 protein: CASSYSGLREETQYF
CDR3 DNA: TGTGCCAGCAGTTACTCTGGGCTAAGAGAGGAGACCCAGTACTTC

D gene: NA
J gene: TRBJ1-5
V gene: TRBV7-8
clone size: many
CDR3 protein: CASSLAGRSNQPQHF
CDR3 DNA: TGTGCCAGCAGCTTAGCGGGCAGGAGCAATCAGCCCCAGCATTTT

D gene: NA
J gene: TRBJ2-2
V gene: TRBV7-6
clone size: many
CDR3 protein: CASSSGGQYTGELFF
CDR3 DNA: TGTGCCAGCAGTTCCGGGGGACAGTACACCGGGGAGCTGTTTTTT

D gene: NA
J gene: TRBJ2-3
V gene: TRBV7-8
clone size: NA
CDR3 protein: CASSLRNPGAVDTQYF
CDR3 DNA: TGTGCCAGCAGCTTACGTAACCCGGGCGCCGTAGATACGCAGTATTTT

D gene: NA
J gene: TRBJ1-6
V gene: TRBV5-4
clone size: NA
CDR3 protein: CASSPGTDSSYNSPLHF
CDR3 DNA: TGTGCCAGCAGCCCCGGGACCGATAGCTCCTATAATTCACCCCTCCACTTT

D gene: NA
J gene: TRBJ1-3
V gene: TRBV7-8
clone size: many
CDR3 protein: CASSSFKGYSGNTIYF
CDR3 DNA: TGTGCCAGCAGCTCATTTAAGGGTTACTCTGGAAACACCATATATTTT

D gene: NA
J gene: TRBJ2-3
V gene: TRBV15
clone size: NA
CDR3 protein: CATSRETSWMGGDDTQYF
CDR3 DNA: TGTGCCACCAGCAGAGAGACATCTTGGATGGGGGGCGACGATACGCAGTATTTT

D gene: TRBD1
J gene: TRBJ2-5
V gene: TRBV4-3
clone size: once
CDR3 protein: CASSQGTGNSQETQYF
CDR3 DNA: TGCGCCAGCAGCCAAGGGACAGGGAACAGCCAAGAGACCCAGTACTTC

D gene: NA
J gene: TRBJ2-3
V gene: TRBV20-1
clone size: NA
CDR3 protein: CSARFTDTQYF
CDR3 DNA: TGCAGTGCTAGATTTACAGATACGCAGTATTTT

D gene: TRBD2
J gene: TRBJ2-1
V gene: TRBV7-6
clone size: NA
CDR3 protein: CASSLAQRTRMVNEQFF
CDR3 DNA: TGTGCCAGCAGCTTAGCACAGAGGACTAGGATGGTCAATGAGCAGTTCTTC

D gene: NA
J gene: TRBJ1-1
V gene: TRBV6-2/TRBV6-3
clone size: few
CDR3 protein: CASSYGVALEAFF
CDR3 DNA: TGTGCCAGCAGCTACGGGGTGGCGCTTGAAGCTTTCTTT

D gene: NA
J gene: TRBJ2-7
V gene: TRBV2
clone size: NA
CDR3 protein: CASRDSTYEQYF
CDR3 DNA: TGTGCCAGCAGGGACTCAACCTACGAGCAGTACTTC

D gene: NA
J gene: TRBJ1-2
V gene: TRBV7-9
clone size: many
CDR3 protein: CASSHTAAPDYGYTF
CDR3 DNA: TGTGCCAGCAGCCATACCGCGGCTCCCGACTATGGCTACACCTTC

D gene: TRBD2
J gene: TRBJ2-2
V gene: TRBV14
clone size: NA
CDR3 protein: CASSQDLNSGGPGLFF
CDR3 DNA: TGTGCCAGCAGCCAAGATCTCAATAGCGGGGGCCCCGGGCTGTTTTTT

D gene: NA
J gene: TRBJ1-1
V gene: TRBV6-4
clone size: many
CDR3 protein: CASSDSAMTEAFF
CDR3 DNA: TGTGCCAGCAGTGACTCTGCAATGACTGAAGCTTTCTTT

D gene: NA
J gene: TRBJ1-2
V gene: TRBV7-4
clone size: NA
CDR3 protein: CASSLVGRRGYTF
CDR3 DNA: TGTGCCAGCAGCTTAGTAGGCAGGCGTGGCTACACCTTC

D gene: TRBD2
J gene: TRBJ2-7
V gene: TRBV4-3
clone size: few
CDR3 protein: CASSPSGDPYEQYF
CDR3 DNA: TGCGCCAGCAGCCCTAGCGGGGACCCCTACGAGCAGTACTTC

D gene: NA
J gene: TRBJ1-6
V gene: TRBV25-1
clone size: NA
CDR3 protein: CASSEFFLGTKGSPLHF
CDR3 DNA: TGTGCCAGCAGTGAATTCTTTCTGGGGACAAAAGGATCACCCCTCCACTTT

D gene: NA
J gene: TRBJ1-4
V gene: TRBV2
clone size: NA
CDR3 protein: CASNHPTNEKLFF
CDR3 DNA: TGTGCCAGCAACCACCCAACTAATGAAAAACTGTTTTTT

D gene: NA
J gene: TRBJ1-2
V gene: TRBV28
clone size: few
CDR3 protein: CASSFFRSNLNYGYTF
CDR3 DNA: TGTGCCAGCAGTTTTTTCCGCAGCAATCTTAACTATGGCTACACCTTC

D gene: TRBD1
J gene: TRBJ2-7
V gene: TRBV7-2
clone size: many
CDR3 protein: CASSLEMTGTYEQYF
CDR3 DNA: TGTGCCAGCAGCTTAGAGATGACAGGGACCTACGAGCAGTACTTC

D gene: NA
J gene: TRBJ2-4
V gene: TRBV6-2/TRBV6-3
clone size: many
CDR3 protein: CASSLSAKNIQYF
CDR3 DNA: TGTGCCAGCAGTTTAAGTGCCAAAAACATTCAGTACTTC

D gene: NA
J gene: TRBJ2-1
V gene: TRBV11-2
clone size: NA
CDR3 protein: CASSGAGPSSYNEQFF
CDR3 DNA: TGTGCCAGCAGCGGGGCGGGGCCCAGCTCCTACAATGAGCAGTTCTTC

D gene: TRBD1
J gene: TRBJ1-6
V gene: TRBV7-6
clone size: many
CDR3 protein: CASSSAGTGFSPLHF
CDR3 DNA: TGTGCCAGCAGCTCAGCCGGGACAGGGTTTTCACCCCTCCACTTT

D gene: NA
J gene: TRBJ1-2
V gene: TRBV7-2
clone size: many
CDR3 protein: CASSPVVGMGQYGYTF
CDR3 DNA: TGTGCCAGCAGTCCAGTAGTGGGGATGGGCCAATATGGCTACACCTTC

D gene: NA
J gene: TRBJ2-1
V gene: TRBV20-1
clone size: few
CDR3 protein: CSGAEGPNSYNEQFF
CDR3 DNA: TGCAGTGGAGCTGAGGGCCCGAACTCCTACAATGAGCAGTTCTTC

D gene: NA
J gene: TRBJ2-5
V gene: TRBV25-1
clone size: few
CDR3 protein: CASSDDPEGTQYF
CDR3 DNA: TGTGCCAGCAGTGATGACCCAGAAGGGACCCAGTACTTC

D gene: NA
J gene: TRBJ2-2
V gene: TRBV29-1
clone size: NA
CDR3 protein: CSSRDQNTGELFF
CDR3 DNA: TGCAGCTCCCGGGACCAGAACACCGGGGAGCTGTTTTTT

D gene: NA
J gene: TRBJ2-3
V gene: TRBV7-8
clone size: many
CDR3 protein: CASSLFPRDGTDTQYF
CDR3 DNA: TGTGCCAGCAGCTTATTCCCCAGGGACGGCACAGATACGCAGTATTTT

D gene: NA
J gene: TRBJ2-7
V gene: TRBV2
clone size: few
CDR3 protein: CASDGGWTYEQYF
CDR3 DNA: TGTGCCAGCGACGGTGGGTGGACCTACGAGCAGTACTTC